Shown below are 10 T cell receptor beta chains from a single sample sequenced in a study of cytomegalovirus exposure and HLA in healthy donors. A multiplex PCR was run with 60 Vbeta primers and 13 Jbeta primers. TCRdb's table, derived via immunoSEQ multiplex PCR, lists solely in-frame clones and lacks some. Among roughly 120,000 clones listed, about 76% were seen once. Specimen: PBMCs. These receptors were taken from a man in his forties in good health and CMV-seronegative.

This chain joins TRBV15 and TRBJ1-6; a weak D match, TRBD1 (5 bases). Trimming cost V 1 base and J 5 bases, with 15 bases left between them. Germline V CDR1 and CDR2: LNHNV, YYDKDF (reference sequence). This CDR3 contains 17 residues. The CDR3 DNA follows: TGTGCCACCAGCAGAGGACAGCCGGGCGTGAATAATTCACCCCTCCACTTT. Protein sequence: CATSRGQPGVNNSPLHF.

This chain connects TRBV30 to TRBJ1-2, with D maybe TRBD1 (5 bases). The CDR3 spans 15 residues. Germline CDR1 GTSNPN, CDR2 SVGIG (reference sequence). Between the trimmed V and J ends, which lost 2 bases and 0 bases, there was a span of 13 bases. The CDR3 DNA is TGTGCCTGGAGTATGGGGGGGATTGCTAACTATGGCTACACCTTC. Translated: CAWSMGGIANYGYTF.

This sequence joins TRBV7-5 and TRBJ2-7; the DNA was not used to check the table's D call, TRBD1. TRBV7-5 is tagged as a pseudogene. This CDR3 region has 13 residues. CDR3 bases: TGTGCCAGAAGCCGGGACAGGTCCTACGAGCAGTACTTC. Translated: CARSRDRSYEQYF.

The chain combines TRBV27 with TRBJ2-3; the D gene is possibly TRBD2 (6 bases). This CDR3 contains 16 residues. Germline-derived CDR1 and CDR2 are MNHEY and SMNVEV (reference sequence). The ends were cut back, 0 bases at V and 2 bases at J, with 12 bases in the middle. The CDR3 is CASSLSGGRYTDTQYF. The CDR3 nucleotides read TGTGCCAGCAGTTTATCGGGGGGACGGTACACAGATACGCAGTATTTT.

With respect to this clone: Its ends do not fully match the called genes, so a read error is possible. The chain employs TRBV15 and TRBJ2-7; TRBD1 might be the D (7 bases). CDR3 length: 13 amino acids. Germline V gene lookup returns CDR1 LNHNV and CDR2 YYDKDF (reference sequence). The CDR3 loop is CATSGDRDCEQYF. DNA for the CDR3: TGTGCCACCAGCGGAGACAGGGACTGCGAGCAGTACTTC.

The V gene is TRBV18, the J gene TRBJ1-3; possibly TRBD1 for D (5 bases). The V gene lost 4 bases and the J gene lost 7 bases, with 8 bases spanning the gap. There are 12 residues in the CDR3. Germline V CDR1 and CDR2: KGHSH, LQKENI. Written as DNA, the CDR3 is TGTGCCAGCTCACTGGGGCGGAACACCATATATTTT. Translated: CASSLGRNTIYF.

This chain uses TRBV2 with TRBJ2-7; D may be TRBD2 (5 bases). Trimming left V 7 bases short and J 0 bases short, with 13 bases between. This CDR3 comprises 14 residues. Germline V gene lookup returns CDR1 SNHLY and CDR2 FYNNEI. The CDR3 region has the DNA TGTGCCAGCATCGGAGGAGCTAACTCCTACGAGCAGTACTTC. Protein sequence: CASIGGANSYEQYF. The full variable domain, with the rest looked up from reference TRBV2 and TRBJ2-7, is EPEVTQTPSHQVTQMGQEVILRCVPISNHLYFYWYRQILGQKVEFLVSFYNNEISEKSEIFDDQFSVERPDGSNFTLKIRSTKLEDSAMYFCASIGGANSYEQYFGPGTRLTVT.

This clone was counted a single time. V and J are TRBV27 and TRBJ2-1; unclear D gene. This CDR3 is 15 amino acids long. The V gene lost 8 bases and the J gene lost 0 bases, with 14 bases spanning the gap. Germline CDR1 and CDR2: MNHEY and SMNVEV (reference sequence). CDR3 bases: TGTGCCAGCGACTCTAGGTGGAGCTCCTACAATGAGCAGTTCTTC. This encodes CASDSRWSSYNEQFF.

The J gene is TRBJ1-1, the V gene TRBV7-3; D remains unclear. This CDR3 has 13 amino acids. V was clipped by 5 bases and J by 4 bases, with 11 bases between them. The germline CDR1 and CDR2 sequences are SGHTA and FQGTGA. This CDR3 reads CASSAFRGTEAFF. The CDR3 DNA reads as TGTGCCAGCAGCGCGTTCCGGGGCACTGAAGCTTTCTTT.

The rearrangement uses TRBV29-1 and TRBJ2-1, with a possible D match to TRBD1 (6 bases). Between the trimmed V and J ends, which lost 4 bases and 7 bases, there was a span of 14 bases. CDR1 is SQVTM, CDR2 ANQGSEA, per germline. This CDR3 is 13 amino acids long. CDR3 residues: CSVGPGAHNEQFF. The DNA for the CDR3 is TGCAGCGTTGGCCCAGGGGCCCATAATGAGCAGTTCTTC.